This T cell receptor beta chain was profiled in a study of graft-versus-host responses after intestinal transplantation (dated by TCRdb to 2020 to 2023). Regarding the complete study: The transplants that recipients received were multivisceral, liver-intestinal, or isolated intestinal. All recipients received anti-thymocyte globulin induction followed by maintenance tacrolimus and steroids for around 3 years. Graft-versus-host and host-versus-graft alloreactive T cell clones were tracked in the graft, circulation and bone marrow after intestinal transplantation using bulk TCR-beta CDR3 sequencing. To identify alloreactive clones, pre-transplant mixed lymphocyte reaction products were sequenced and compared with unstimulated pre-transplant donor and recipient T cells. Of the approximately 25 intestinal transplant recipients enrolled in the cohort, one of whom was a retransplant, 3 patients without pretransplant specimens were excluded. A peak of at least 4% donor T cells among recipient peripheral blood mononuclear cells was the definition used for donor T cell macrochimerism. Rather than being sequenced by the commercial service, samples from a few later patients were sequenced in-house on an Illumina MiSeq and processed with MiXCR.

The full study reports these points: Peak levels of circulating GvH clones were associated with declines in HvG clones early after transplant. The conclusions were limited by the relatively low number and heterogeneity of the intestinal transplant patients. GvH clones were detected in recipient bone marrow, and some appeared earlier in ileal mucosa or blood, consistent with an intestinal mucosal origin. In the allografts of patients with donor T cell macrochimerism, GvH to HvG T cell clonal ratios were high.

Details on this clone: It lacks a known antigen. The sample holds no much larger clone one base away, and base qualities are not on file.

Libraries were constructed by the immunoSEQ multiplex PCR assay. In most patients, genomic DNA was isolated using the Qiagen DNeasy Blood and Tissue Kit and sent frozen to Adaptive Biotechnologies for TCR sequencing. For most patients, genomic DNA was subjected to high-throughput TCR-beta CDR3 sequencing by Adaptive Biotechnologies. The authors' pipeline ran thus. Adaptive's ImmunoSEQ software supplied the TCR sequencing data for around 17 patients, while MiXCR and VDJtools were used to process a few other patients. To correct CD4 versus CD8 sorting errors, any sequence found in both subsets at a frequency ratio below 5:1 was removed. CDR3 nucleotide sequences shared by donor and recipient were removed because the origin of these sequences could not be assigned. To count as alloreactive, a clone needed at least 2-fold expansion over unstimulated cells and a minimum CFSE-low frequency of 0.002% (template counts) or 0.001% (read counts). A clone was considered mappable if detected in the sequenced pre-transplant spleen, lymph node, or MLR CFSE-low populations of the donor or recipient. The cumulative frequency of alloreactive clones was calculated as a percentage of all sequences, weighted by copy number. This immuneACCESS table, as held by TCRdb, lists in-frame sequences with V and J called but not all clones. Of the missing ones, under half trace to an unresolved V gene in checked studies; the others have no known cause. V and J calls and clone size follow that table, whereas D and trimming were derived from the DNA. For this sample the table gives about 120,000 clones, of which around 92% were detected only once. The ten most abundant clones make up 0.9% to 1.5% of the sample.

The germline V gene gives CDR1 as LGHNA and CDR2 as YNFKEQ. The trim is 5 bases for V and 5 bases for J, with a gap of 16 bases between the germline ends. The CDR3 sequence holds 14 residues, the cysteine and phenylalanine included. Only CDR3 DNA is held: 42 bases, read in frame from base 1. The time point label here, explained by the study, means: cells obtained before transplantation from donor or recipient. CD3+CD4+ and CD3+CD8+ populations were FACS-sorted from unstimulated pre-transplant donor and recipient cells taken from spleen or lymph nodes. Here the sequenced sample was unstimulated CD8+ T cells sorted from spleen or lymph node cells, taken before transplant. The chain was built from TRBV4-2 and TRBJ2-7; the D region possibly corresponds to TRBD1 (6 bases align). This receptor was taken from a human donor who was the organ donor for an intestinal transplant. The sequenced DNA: TGTGCCAGCAGCTGGTTTGGGGGCCTCGACGAGCAGTACTTC. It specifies CASSWFGGLDEQYF.